Reported below is one T cell receptor (beta chain). Its antigen is as yet unknown. RNA extraction and reverse transcription yielded cDNA as sequencing template. Clones were read by immunoSEQ multiplex PCR, and TCRdb kept only the in-frame ones, dropping some. The sample has 4,000 to 5,000 clones; 91% are singletons. As to treatment: oral pan-JAK inhibitor, 5-10 mg twice daily. The study team obtained lesional scalp punch biopsies and peripheral blood from alopecia areata patients. The data belong to a study of CD8+ T cells in alopecia areata. Points from the study as a whole: Tofacitinib produced a significant decrease in scalp clonality and in expanded CD8+ clones among the top 100. Normal scalp showed lower clonality than lesional scalp, especially alopecia totalis/universalis. TCR sharing across patients was less clear than in mice, possibly HLA-related. Many expanded lesional clones remained in scalp and blood on tofacitinib.

CDR3 length: 14 residues. Germline CDR1 SGHRS, CDR2 YFSETQ. The J segment lost 2 bases and the V segment lost 4 bases, leaving 4 bases of the junction unmatched. The gene calls are TRBV5-1 and TRBJ1-1, with 8 bases lining up with TRBD1. Sample: skin, taken at week 4, from a patient treated with tofacitinib. The sequence derives from a human donor with alopecia areata. CDR3 loop: CASSQGTGNTEAFF. DNA for the CDR3: TGCGCCAGCAGCCAGGGGACAGGAAACACTGAAGCTTTCTTT.